This T cell receptor beta chain originates from a study of T cells in Graves' hyperthyroidism and ophthalmopathy (dated by TCRdb to the late 2010s). About the investigation overall: Peripheral blood samples were taken at initial diagnosis, before any treatment was given. To identify TCR V-J signatures that set the groups apart, the researchers used a discovery cohort of about a hundred patients, made up of 40 to 45 with Graves' ophthalmopathy and 55 to 65 with stable Graves' hyperthyroidism. Whether ophthalmopathy could be predicted prospectively was tested in an independent validation cohort made up of roughly 19 hyperthyroidism patients plus 17 patients who later progressed to ophthalmopathy. For training and testing, the 80 to 100 patients in the discovery cohort were randomly divided in a 7:3 ratio. In about six Graves' hyperthyroidism patients, the study also compared T-cell repertoires from thyroid tissue with T-cell repertoires from blood. Following sampling, methimazole starting at 30 mg daily was given to hyperthyroidism patients, and high-dose intravenous methylprednisolone was given to ophthalmopathy patients. TCR Vbeta CDR3 sequencing of 135 peripheral blood samples (approximately 44 ophthalmopathy, 75 hyperthyroidism and some 17 progressor patients) is reported in the paper.

A distance of 14 bases separates the germline ends of V and J, which lose 0 bases and 0 bases respectively. The germline V gene supplies CDR1 MDHEN and CDR2 SYDVKM. From the cysteine up to the phenylalanine, the CDR3 has a length of 17 residues. Of the read, only the CDR3 DNA is kept; its 51 bases are in frame from base 1. Ophthalmopathy patients had moderately to severely active disease, Clinical Activity Score of at least 3, NOSPECS grade of at least 4, and duration under 3 months. The study excluded patients with uncontrolled infections, other autoimmune diseases, pregnancy or lactation. Diagnoses relied on clinical symptoms, serum thyroxine and TRAb, thyroid ultrasound and orbital computed tomography. PBMCs were separated from 10 ml of fresh peripheral blood using Ficoll-Paque density gradient centrifugation. Trizol reagent was used to extract total RNA, and RNA quality was then checked on an Agilent 2100 Bioanalyzer.

The TCR beta CDR3 regions were amplified from the RNA transcripts. A first-round RT-PCR of the TCR CDR3 used the HTBI primer set with the Qiagen OneStep RT-PCR kit. Libraries were constructed in a second round of multiplex PCR, after which size selection and purification were performed. Sequencing of the libraries was done on an Illumina HiSeq2000 using paired-end 100 bp reads. The paper's data handling went like this. SOAPnuke was used to process the raw data, throwing out any read that contained adapters or uncalled bases, had a mean Phred below 15, or lacked an exact constant-primer or identifier match. High-quality paired reads were merged using COPE v1.2.5, and each unique nucleotide sequence was defined as a clonotype. Clonotypes were aligned to IMGT TRBV, TRBD and TRBJ reference segments using MiTCR v1.1. Analysis was restricted to V-J combinations with a frequency above 0.0001, which covered roughly 99% of repertoires. The TCS score was defined as the ratio of F50 (clonal expansion) to E x V (chaos), calculated using BLOSUM62-based TCRdist between CDR3 peptides within each V-J. Welch's t-statistics and random forest reduced 514 V-J features to 10 to 15, which were used in a naive Bayes classifier (R e1071). TCRdb passed the public sequencing reads through fastp at Q25 and MiXCR, retaining productive beta sequences. Rows merge per CDR3 protein into single entries with the most common DNA and genes. The V and J calls and clone size come from TCRdb's table, not from the authors' own analysis. The table for this sample lists 410,000 or so distinct CDR3 sequences; about 15% of them were counted only once. In total, the top ten clones hold 13% of the sample.

Results and caveats for the whole study, not just this receptor: Sample size was not statistically predetermined, and blinding of investigators to group allocation was not performed. In validation, the model predicted progression to ophthalmopathy with around 71% sensitivity and around 72% specificity, a median of around 6.6 months before onset. In cross-validation, a model built on a 13 V-J signature told ophthalmopathy apart from stable hyperthyroidism with under 90% sensitivity and approximately 84% specificity, and in testing the same model reached 80%/75%. Most expanded thyroid clonotypes (frequency above 0.001) were also detected in blood, a finding suggesting that blood repertoires may reflect thyroid immune responses.

This clonotype was detected many times. The specificity of this receptor is unknown. Per-nucleotide qualities are absent, and no much larger clonotype sits a single base away. The V and J genes are TRBV28 and TRBJ2-5; possibly the D gene is TRBD1, per 6 matching bases. Specimen: blood. The clonotype comes from a man younger than 35 with Graves' ophthalmopathy. The CDR3 protein is CASSLWGLGQHQETQYF. The DNA sequence is given as TGTGCCAGCAGTTTATGGGGTCTCGGACAGCACCAAGAGACCCAGTACTTC.